The clone carrying this T cell receptor beta chain occurred many times. The antigen remains unidentified. This sample is drawn from a study of T-cell reconstitution after alpha-beta-depleted transplantation in children. Whole-study findings and limits: The main origin of T-cell counts and diversity one year after transplant was newly produced T cells. Certain patients had high TCRbeta diversity at day 60, and it came from recipient T cells and thymic progenitors that survived. Alpha-beta T cells about two months after transplant reportedly derived from several hundred expanded graft clones.

A library of TCRbeta sequences, prepared with unique molecular identifiers, was generated. TCRdb reanalysed the PCR reads using MiXCR and keeps one entry per CDR3 protein. The data contain 280,000 or so distinct CDR3 sequences, under 14% of them singletons. The specimen was peripheral blood, collected 180 days after TCRalphabeta/CD19-depleted stem cell transplant. The receptor was isolated from a male patient aged 2-15 years who had a stem cell transplant for chronic granulomatous disease, so the T cells may come from the graft donor.

The CDR3 loop is CASSGGGLAGNEQFF. DNA for the CDR3: TGCGCCAGCAGCGGGGGGGGACTAGCGGGCAATGAGCAGTTCTTC. The V call is TRBV5-1, the J call TRBJ2-1; TRBD2 matches 12 bases. V was pared by 4 bases and J by 6 bases, with 5 bases of the junction left unmatched. This CDR3 is built from 15 residues. Looked up from germline, CDR1 is SGHRS and CDR2 is YFSETQ.